The 27 T cell receptor beta chains below were found in one sample sequenced in a study of T cell responses to AZD1222 COVID-19 vaccine. The assay was immunoSEQ multiplex PCR, and TCRdb's table has in-frame clones only and misses some. Found here are 30,000 to 35,000 clones, around 78% of them singletons; the top ten hold roughly 4.5%. Sequencing was performed on peripheral blood, taken 28 days after the second AZD1222 dose. These receptors all come from an adult who received the AZD1222 COVID-19 vaccine.

This clone was counted a few times. The chain joins TRBV27 to TRBJ2-2; D assignment may be TRBD1 or TRBD2 (6 bases each). The germline gives CDR1 MNHEY, CDR2 SMNVEV (reference sequence). The CDR3 contains 15 residues. Trimming removed 7 bases from V and 3 bases from J, with 15 bases in between. Here the CDR3 DNA reads TGTGCCAGCAAAGGGGGGAGATCGTACACCGGGGAGCTGTTTTTT. Its translation: CASKGGRSYTGELFF.

This chain connects TRBV6-4 to TRBJ1-5, with D possibly TRBD1 on 5 matching bases. Trimming shortened V by 4 bases and J by 2 bases, and 9 bases separated the two germline ends. CDR1 and CDR2 (germline): MRHNA, SNTAGT. The CDR3 has 14 amino acids. The CDR3 sequence: CASSASGGNQPQHF. The CDR3 DNA is TGTGCCAGCAGTGCCTCGGGGGGCAATCAGCCCCAGCATTTT.

The chain is built from TRBV10-3 and TRBJ2-3; D may be TRBD1 (6 bases). The V end was cut by 6 bases, the J end by 6 bases, with 13 bases between. Germline CDR1 ENHRY, CDR2 SYGVKD. The CDR3 is 13 residues long. The CDR3 is CAISLQGPDTQYF. The CDR3 DNA is TGTGCCATCAGCCTCCAGGGGCCCGATACGCAGTATTTT.

This sequence joins TRBV28 and TRBJ1-1; no clear D. The CDR3 length is 15 residues. V was cut by 5 bases and J by 1 base, with 14 bases left in between. CDR1 and CDR2 (germline): MDHEN, SYDVKM. The CDR3 DNA is TGTGCCAGCAGTCCTCGGACGGCGGGGAACACTGAAGCTTTCTTT. Translating it yields CASSPRTAGNTEAFF.

The CDR3 reads CASRSGDTDTQYF. The CDR3 DNA sequence: TGCGCCAGCAGATCGGGTGACACAGATACGCAGTATTTT. V is TRBV5-1 and J is TRBJ2-3; the D is unclear. Looked up from germline, CDR1 is SGHRS and CDR2 is YFSETQ. Trimming stripped 5 bases from V and 2 bases from J, with 9 bases between. The CDR3 extends over 13 amino acids.

The chain couples TRBV5-4 to TRBJ2-3; 7 bases line up with TRBD2. Germline V gene sequence: CDR1 SGHNT, CDR2 YYREEE (reference sequence). The CDR3 length is 15 residues. With 0 bases clipped from V and 2 bases from J, the junction kept 3 bases outside the gene matches. CDR3 in DNA: TGTGCCAGCAGCTTGGGCGGGGGTAACACAGATACGCAGTATTTT. Translation: CASSLGGGNTDTQYF.

The chain has TRBV3-1 (or the pseudogene TRBV3-2) and TRBJ2-1; the match to TRBD2 covers 7 bases. Germline CDR1 reads LGHDT; CDR2 reads YNNKEL (reference sequence). The CDR3 runs to 16 residues. V gave up 4 bases and J gave up 6 bases; unmatched junction bases: 12. CDR3 in DNA: TGTGCCAGCAGCCCCTCCCGGGGGGTAACCGGCAATGAGCAGTTCTTC. This sequence encodes CASSPSRGVTGNEQFF.

The chain joins TRBV9 to TRBJ1-3; 8 bases fit TRBD1. V shed 6 bases, J shed 2 bases, and the junction held 7 bases outside the gene matches. The CDR3 spans 15 residues. From germline, CDR1 is SGDLS and CDR2 YYNGEE. The CDR3 spells CASTPQGAAGNTIYF. Here the CDR3 DNA reads TGTGCCAGCACCCCTCAGGGGGCAGCTGGAAACACCATATATTTT.

The gene calls are TRBV18 and TRBJ2-6, with TRBD2 as a possible D gene (5 bases). This CDR3 comprises 14 residues. Germline CDR1 is KGHSH and CDR2 is LQKENI. V was shortened by 1 base and J by 6 bases, with 7 bases between the two germline ends. CDR3 DNA: TGTGCCAGCTCACCACAGGGAGAGGCCAACGTCCTGACTTTC. Encoded protein: CASSPQGEANVLTF.

This clone occurred a few times. The chain carries TRBV10-3 and TRBJ1-1; D perhaps matches TRBD1 (5 bases). CDR3 length: 16 amino acids. Per germline, CDR1 ENHRY and CDR2 SYGVKD. V was cut by 3 bases and J by 1 base, with 15 bases left in between. CDR3 coding DNA: TGTGCCATCAGTGAAGAGACAGCGGCGTCGAACACTGAAGCTTTCTTT. It specifies CAISEETAASNTEAFF.

For the CDR3, the DNA is TGTGCCAGCAGCCCCATTGGACAGGGTCAGAATGGCTACACCTTC. It encodes CASSPIGQGQNGYTF. The chain recombines TRBV16 with TRBJ1-2; 8 bases are shared with TRBD1. The CDR3 is 15 residues long. CDR1 is KGHSY and CDR2 is FQNENV in the germline V gene. Trimming took 4 bases from V and 6 from J; bases not matched to a gene: 10. Drawing the rest from reference TRBV16 and TRBJ1-2, the complete variable domain is GEEVAQTPKHLVRGEGQKAKLYCAPIKGHSYVFWYQQVLKNEFKFLISFQNENVFDETGMPKERFSAKCLPNSPCSLEIQATKLEDSAVYFCASSPIGQGQNGYTFGSGTRLTVV.

Regarding this clone: The sample contains more than one DNA sequence encoding this CDR3. J is TRBJ1-1 and V is TRBV5-1; the D gene is possibly TRBD1 (5 bases). V was pared by 1 base and J by 2 bases, with 12 bases between. The CDR3 contains 15 residues. Looked up from germline, CDR1 is SGHRS and CDR2 is YFSETQ. The CDR3 region is CASSLTGTVNTEAFF. For the CDR3, the DNA is TGCGCCAGCAGCTTGACTGGGACGGTTAACACTGAAGCTTTCTTT.

V is TRBV10-3 and J is TRBJ2-3, with 9 bases identical to TRBD1. The V and J ends lost 8 bases and 6 bases, in that order; junction bases with no gene match: 9. Germline V gene lookup returns CDR1 ENHRY and CDR2 SYGVKD. The CDR3 totals 14 residues. CDR3 in amino acids: CAIQDRGSVDTQYF. Written as DNA, the CDR3 is TGTGCCATCCAGGACAGGGGTTCTGTGGATACGCAGTATTTT.

The rearrangement joins TRBV4-1 to TRBJ1-1; D might be TRBD1 (5 bases). The V gene's germline CDR1 is MGHRA and CDR2 YSYEKL. CDR3 length equals 15 residues. V shed 6 bases and J shed 1 base, with 15 bases lying between them. The CDR3 protein is CASRPSTESNTEAFF. The CDR3 DNA reads as TGCGCCAGCAGACCTTCGACAGAGTCGAACACTGAAGCTTTCTTT.

The table lists this clone with a few counts. V usage is TRBV6-4 and J usage is TRBJ2-2; D is undetermined. V was cut by 2 bases and J by 3 bases, with 4 bases left in between. CDR1 MRHNA and CDR2 SNTAGT come from the germline V gene. The CDR3 has 13 residues. The CDR3 coding sequence is TGTGCCAGCAGTGACGGGGACACCGGGGAGCTGTTTTTT. Amino acids: CASSDGDTGELFF.

CDR3 sequence reads: CSASRASGDQETQYF. Written as DNA, the CDR3 is TGCAGTGCTAGTAGGGCTAGCGGGGACCAAGAGACCCAGTACTTC. This sequence joins TRBV20-1 and TRBJ2-5; TRBD2 aligns across 9 bases. The CDR3 is made up of 15 amino acids. V lost 3 bases to trimming and J lost 0 bases; unmatched junction nucleotides: 5. Germline assignment: CDR1 DFQATT and CDR2 SNEGSKA (reference sequence).

The rearrangement links TRBV27 to TRBJ2-7, with TRBD1 as a possible D gene (5 bases). The germline V and J ends were trimmed by 0 bases and 1 base, with 10 bases remaining between them. Germline V lookup: CDR1 MNHEY, CDR2 SMNVEV (reference sequence). CDR3 length equals 15 residues. CDR3 coding DNA: TGTGCCAGCAGTTTATCCACGACAGTATCCTACGAGCAGTACTTC. Its translation: CASSLSTTVSYEQYF.

The V and J genes are TRBV19 and TRBJ2-1; TRBD2 aligns across 7 bases. Germline CDR1 reads LNHDA; CDR2 reads SQIVND (reference sequence). V lost 6 bases and J lost 4; bases outside the gene matches: 9. This CDR3 is built from 15 residues. This CDR3 is CASRGGEGTYNEQFF. CDR3 DNA sequence: TGTGCCAGTAGGGGAGGGGAGGGCACATACAATGAGCAGTTCTTC.

This rearrangement joins TRBV7-2 to TRBJ2-1; D remains ambiguous. Germline CDR1 and CDR2: SGHTA and FQGNSA. The CDR3 consists of 13 residues. V was shortened by 5 bases and J by 0 bases, with 5 bases between the two germline ends. This CDR3 reads CASSPFSYNEQFF. In DNA, the CDR3 is TGTGCCAGCAGCCCCTTCTCCTACAATGAGCAGTTCTTC.

This chain links TRBV14 with TRBJ1-2; D possibly corresponds to TRBD1 (5 bases). Germline CDR1 is SGHDN and CDR2 is FVKESK. The CDR3 extends over 12 amino acids. The ends were cut back, 3 bases at V and 8 bases at J, with 10 bases in the middle. CDR3 in DNA: TGTGCCAGCAGCCAGAGGGGTGGGGGCTACACCTTC. The encoded protein is CASSQRGGGYTF.

The CDR3 loop is CASSAGGASPWEPQHF. The CDR3 bases are TGTGCCAGCAGCGCCGGGGGTGCGTCCCCATGGGAGCCCCAGCATTTT. This chain connects TRBV5-8 to TRBJ1-5, with D possibly TRBD1 on 5 matching bases. Germline V gene sequence: CDR1 SGHTS, CDR2 YDEGEE. The V end lost 4 bases, the J end lost 8 bases, and 22 bases lay between the germline ends. The CDR3 is 16 amino acids.

The sample holds a few counts of this clone. The same CDR3 arises from other DNA sequences in this sample as well. J is TRBJ2-5 and V is TRBV19; possible D gene TRBD1, 5 bases. Germline V CDR1 and CDR2: LNHDA, SQIVND (reference sequence). The CDR3 contains 12 residues. V lost 1 base, J lost 5 bases, and 5 bases lay in between. CDR3 in amino acids: CASSIGGETQYF. As DNA, the CDR3 is TGTGCCAGTAGTATAGGGGGCGAGACCCAGTACTTC.

The V gene is TRBV19, the J gene TRBJ2-5; D gene unclear. Germline CDR1 LNHDA, CDR2 SQIVND (reference sequence). V lost 6 bases, J lost 3 bases, and 11 bases lay in between. The CDR3 totals 13 residues. CDR3 in amino acids: CASSGRQKETQYF. In nucleotides, the CDR3 is TGTGCCAGTAGCGGACGGCAAAAAGAGACCCAGTACTTC.

The table lists this clone with a count of one. V is TRBV18 and J is TRBJ2-5; D is undetermined. This CDR3 contains 11 residues. Germline V lookup: CDR1 KGHSH, CDR2 LQKENI. Trimming removed 3 bases at V and 2 bases at J, with 1 base between. The CDR3 loop reads CASSPQETQYF. CDR3 coding DNA: TGTGCCAGCTCACCTCAAGAGACCCAGTACTTC.

The CDR3: CAITRGTGADTQYF. In DNA, the CDR3 is TGTGCCATTACGAGAGGGACAGGGGCAGATACGCAGTATTTT. The V and J genes are TRBV7-2 and TRBJ2-3; 10 nucleotides match TRBD1. This CDR3 region has 14 residues. Germline V CDR1 and CDR2: SGHTA, FQGNSA. V shed 10 bases and J 4 bases; nucleotides not matched to a gene: 8.

This sequence joins TRBV20-1 and TRBJ2-1, with TRBD2 matching 9 bases. V trimming: 3 bases; J trimming: 9 bases; junction bases outside the gene matches: 12. Germline V CDR1 and CDR2: DFQATT, SNEGSKA (reference sequence). The CDR3 totals 15 residues. The CDR3 DNA reads as TGCAGTGCTAGTCAGTTTGGCGGGGGGGCCCCTGAGCAGTTCTTC. The encoded protein is CSASQFGGGAPEQFF.

This clone was seen only once. The V and J genes are TRBV3-1 (or the pseudogene TRBV3-2) and TRBJ2-5; the match to TRBD1 covers 7 bases. The V gene end was trimmed by 5 bases and the J gene end by 5 bases; junction bases not matched to a gene: 8. Germline lookup yields CDR1 LGHDT and CDR2 YNNKEL (reference sequence). The CDR3 has 14 amino acids. CDR3 protein: CASSSLGGGETQYF. DNA of the CDR3: TGTGCCAGCAGCTCACTAGGGGGCGGCGAGACCCAGTACTTC.